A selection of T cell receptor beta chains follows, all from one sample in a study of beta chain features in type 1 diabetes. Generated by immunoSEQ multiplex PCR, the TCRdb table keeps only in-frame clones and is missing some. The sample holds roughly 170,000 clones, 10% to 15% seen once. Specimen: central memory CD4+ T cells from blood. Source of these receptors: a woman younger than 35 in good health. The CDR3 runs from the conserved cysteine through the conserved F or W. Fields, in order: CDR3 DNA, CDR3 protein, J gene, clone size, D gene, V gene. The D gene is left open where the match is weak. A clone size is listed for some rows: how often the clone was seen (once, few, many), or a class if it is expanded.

TGTGCCAGCAGCCCAAACGGGGGAGGGGTCAATGAGCAGTTCTTC	CASSPNGGGVNEQFF	TRBJ2-1	few	TRBD2	TRBV7-3
TGCGCCAGCAGCCAAGATATAGGGCAGGGGGTTCAGTACTTC	CASSQDIGQGVQYF	TRBJ2-7	.	TRBD1	TRBV4-3
TGTGCCGTGGCTGGACATATCGTCTCGCCCCAGCATTTT	CAVAGHIVSPQHF	TRBJ1-5	.	.	TRBV2
TGTGCCATCTCCCCCGGGACAGGGCGGTACGAGCAGTACTTC	CAISPGTGRYEQYF	TRBJ2-7	few	TRBD1	TRBV5-4
TGTGCCAGCAGCTTTCAAGGGGCTAGCACAGATACGCAGTATTTT	CASSFQGASTDTQYF	TRBJ2-3	few	.	TRBV7-9
TGTGCCAGCAGCCAAGGGATAGCAATAGATACGCAGTATTTT	CASSQGIAIDTQYF	TRBJ2-3	.	.	TRBV14
TGCGCCAGCAGTAAGGACTCCACAAGCCTCTACAATGAGCAGTTCTTC	CASSKDSTSLYNEQFF	TRBJ2-1	few	.	TRBV23-1
TGCGCCAGCAGCCAAGCAATAGGACACTCTAATGAAAAACTGTTTTTT	CASSQAIGHSNEKLFF	TRBJ1-4	few	.	TRBV4-3
TGTGCCAGCTCACCACTCCCAGCGGGAGGCTACAATGAGCAGTTCTTC	CASSPLPAGGYNEQFF	TRBJ2-1	few	TRBD2	TRBV18
TGTGCCAGCAGCCCAACCGGGACAAAAACCTACGAGCAGTACTTC	CASSPTGTKTYEQYF	TRBJ2-7	few	.	TRBV7-9
TGTGCCAGTAGTCCTATCGGGAGCACCCGAAACACCATATATTTT	CASSPIGSTRNTIYF	TRBJ1-3	.	.	TRBV7-9
TGTGCCAGCAGCCTCGTCGAAGGGGTCCTCTCTGGGGCCAACGTCCTGACTTTC	CASSLVEGVLSGANVLTF	TRBJ2-6	.	.	TRBV5-6
TGTGCCATCAGTGAACCCAGGGGGGCCTATGGCTACACCTTC	CAISEPRGAYGYTF	TRBJ1-2	.	TRBD1	TRBV10-3
TGTGCCAGCAGTCGGGACAGGGTTCAGCCCCAGCATTTT	CASSRDRVQPQHF	TRBJ1-5	.	TRBD1	TRBV14
TGTGCCAGCAGCCCGGAGGACTGGGGGGAGGGCCTAAATGAGCAGTTCTTC	CASSPEDWGEGLNEQFF	TRBJ2-1	.	TRBD2	TRBV7-9
TGTGCCAGCTCACCACGGGCCACAGAGACCCAGTACTTC	CASSPRATETQYF	TRBJ2-5	many	.	TRBV18
TGTGCCAGCAGCCCCGCGGACAGGGGGCTTCGTGGCTACACCTTC	CASSPADRGLRGYTF	TRBJ1-2	few	TRBD1	TRBV6-5
TGTGCCAGCAGTCTCGAGAACAGGGGGTTGGGGGAGCTGTTTTTT	CASSLENRGLGELFF	TRBJ2-2	.	TRBD1	TRBV28
TGCGCCAGCAGCTTGGAGAACTATCGGACTGAAGCTTTCTTT	CASSLENYRTEAFF	TRBJ1-1	few	.	TRBV5-1
TGCGCCAGCAGCTCAGTAGGACAGAGCTCTGGGGCCAACGTCCTGACTTTC	CASSSVGQSSGANVLTF	TRBJ2-6	few	.	TRBV5-1
TGCGCCAGCAGCTGGCCAGGGAGGGCAGATACGCAGTATTTT	CASSWPGRADTQYF	TRBJ2-3	.	TRBD2	TRBV5-1
TGTGCCAGCAGCGTAGGACTAGCGAAAAACATTCAGTACTTC	CASSVGLAKNIQYF	TRBJ2-4	.	TRBD2	TRBV9
TGCGCCAGCAGCTCGGGACACCTCTCTGGGGCCAACGTCCTGACTTTC	CASSSGHLSGANVLTF	TRBJ2-6	.	.	TRBV5-1
TGCAGCGCTACAGGGGGAGCTAATGAAAAACTGTTTTTT	CSATGGANEKLFF	TRBJ1-4	few	TRBD1	TRBV29-1
TGTGCCAGCAGCTTTGGACTAGGGGACGAGCAGTACTTC	CASSFGLGDEQYF	TRBJ2-7	few	TRBD2	TRBV7-2
TGTGCCAGCAGTGACTTGGGAGGCGTCCTGACTTTC	CASSDLGGVLTF	TRBJ2-6	few	.	TRBV6-4
TGTGCCAGCAGCCCTATACGACAGGGGGCGCGCCATGAGCAGTTCTTC	CASSPIRQGARHEQFF	TRBJ2-1	.	TRBD1	TRBV14
TGCGCCAGCAGCTTGGAGCCTAGCGGGAGGGCCTCTGACATTCAGTACTTC	CASSLEPSGRASDIQYF	TRBJ2-4	few	TRBD2	TRBV5-1
TGTGCCAGCTCACCTCAATCGGGACTAGCGGTACAAGAGACCCAGTACTTC	CASSPQSGLAVQETQYF	TRBJ2-5	once	TRBD2	TRBV18
TGTGCCAGCAGCGGTGGGAGACTAACGACAGATACGCAGTATTTT	CASSGGRLTTDTQYF	TRBJ2-3	few	.	TRBV9
TGTGCCAGCAGCCAAGATCGAGCGCAAGAGACCCAGTACTTC	CASSQDRAQETQYF	TRBJ2-5	few	.	TRBV4-2
TGTGCCTGGAGTGTACATAGAGGGATAGGACACAATGAGCAGTTCTTC	CAWSVHRGIGHNEQFF	TRBJ2-1	few	.	TRBV30
TGTGCCAGCCGACTAGCGGGGGAGACCCAGTACTTC	CASRLAGETQYF	TRBJ2-5	many	TRBD2	TRBV2
TGTGCCAGCAGCTTATCACTTAACACCGGGGAGCTGTTTTTT	CASSLSLNTGELFF	TRBJ2-2	.	.	TRBV7-9
TGTGCCAGCAGCAGTTCGACCCCAGGGACTAGCGGGAGCTCAGATACGCAGTATTTT	CASSSSTPGTSGSSDTQYF	TRBJ2-3	few	TRBD2	TRBV13
TGCAGCGTTGGCCAGGGACTCAATCAGCCCCAGCATTTT	CSVGQGLNQPQHF	TRBJ1-5	few	.	TRBV29-1
TGTGCCTGGGGACAGGGAGGGGAAGAGACCCAGTACTTC	CAWGQGGEETQYF	TRBJ2-5	many	.	TRBV30
TGTGCCACCGGACAGGGTGGGTTGTGGGAGACCCAGTACTTC	CATGQGGLWETQYF	TRBJ2-5	medium-sized	TRBD1	TRBV15
TGCGCCAGCAGCTTTAGCCTCTCCTACGAGCAGTACTTC	CASSFSLSYEQYF	TRBJ2-7	.	.	TRBV5-1
TGTGCCAGCAGCCCGCGGGACGTTAGCAATCAGCCCCAGCATTTT	CASSPRDVSNQPQHF	TRBJ1-5	.	.	TRBV7-8
TGCGCCAGCAGCCAAGAACGGGTCCCCCAAGGCTACACCTTC	CASSQERVPQGYTF	TRBJ1-2	few	.	TRBV4-3
TGTGCCAGCAGCCAATCCCCCGGGTATGAGCAGTTCTTC	CASSQSPGYEQFF	TRBJ2-1	few	.	TRBV14
TGTGCCAGCTCAGCTAGCGGGAGTGGTAGGACAGATACGCAGTATTTT	CASSASGSGRTDTQYF	TRBJ2-3	.	TRBD2	TRBV18
TGTGCCAGCAGCTTTTTTAGCGGGAGGGCCGACGCAGATACGCAGTATTTT	CASSFFSGRADADTQYF	TRBJ2-3	few	TRBD2	TRBV7-2
TGTGCCAGCAGCCGGACAGGGGGCACAGATACGCAGTATTTT	CASSRTGGTDTQYF	TRBJ2-3	few	TRBD1	TRBV14
TGTGCCAGCAGCCAAGGGGTACAGAAGAACACTGAAGCTTTCTTT	CASSQGVQKNTEAFF	TRBJ1-1	few	.	TRBV14